This TCR beta chain was documented in a study of somatic mutations in cytotoxic T cells in rheumatoid arthritis. Sequenced by immunoSEQ multiplex PCR; TCRdb stores in-frame clones only, minus some. Of roughly 20,000 clones in the sample, 65% to 80% were seen once. The CDR3 is 19 amino acids. The germline CDR1 and CDR2 sequences are SGHVS and FNYEAQ. The V and J ends lost 2 bases and 0 bases, in that order; junction bases with no gene match: 10. This chain connects TRBV7-6 to TRBJ2-6; TRBD1 aligns across 7 bases. The receptor comes from an adult with rheumatoid arthritis. Specimen: CD8+ T cells sorted from blood. The chain's CDR3 is CASSLTQGEYYSGANVLTF. CDR3 sequence (DNA): TGTGCCAGCAGCTTAACCCAGGGGGAGTACTACTCTGGGGCCAACGTCCTGACTTTC.